These 21 T cell receptor beta chains were all obtained from the same sample, sequenced in a study of long-term antiretroviral therapy in people with HIV (dated by TCRdb to between 2021 and 2024). The immunoSEQ hsTCRB v3.0 assay was used at survey level resolution to sequence the TRB variable region. This immuneACCESS table, as held by TCRdb, lists in-frame sequences with V and J called but not all clones. Of the missing ones, under half trace to an unresolved V gene in checked studies; the others have no known cause. For this sample there are 20,000 or so clones; about 88% appear just once. About 8.6% of the sample lies in the top ten. The sample was unsorted PBMCs, taken 0.9 years after starting antiretroviral therapy. The receptor set was obtained from a man aged 18 to 29 with HIV.

This clone was counted between two and nine times. The rearrangement uses TRBV5-1 and TRBJ2-5; 15 bases agree with TRBD2. The CDR3 loop spans 20 amino acids. Looked up from germline, CDR1 is SGHRS and CDR2 is YFSETQ. After removal of 4 bases from V and 5 bases from J, the junction contained 18 bases not matched to a gene. DNA of the CDR3: TGCGCCAGCAGCACCGCCCCCGGAGGGACTAGCGGGGGGACGAGGGAGACCCAGTACTTC. It is translated as CASSTAPGGTSGGTRETQYF.

The V and J genes are TRBV9 and TRBJ2-3, with no clear D. The CDR3 has 12 residues. V lost 2 bases, J lost 6 bases, and 7 bases lay in between. Germline V CDR1 and CDR2: SGDLS, YYNGEE. The CDR3 spells CASSVVGDTQYF. In DNA form, the CDR3 reads TGTGCCAGCAGCGTGGTGGGGGATACGCAGTATTTT.

This clone occurred a few times. This chain links TRBV10-1 with TRBJ1-1, with TRBD1 as a possible D gene (6 bases). CDR1 is WNHNN and CDR2 is SYGVQD in the germline V gene (reference sequence). The length of the CDR3 is 14 residues. The V end was cut by 4 bases, the J end by 5 bases, with 14 bases between. The CDR3 protein is CASSGSGAGTEAFF. The CDR3 coding sequence is TGCGCCAGCAGTGGGTCAGGGGCAGGGACTGAAGCTTTCTTT.

V and J are TRBV6-1 and TRBJ2-7; the match to TRBD1 covers 7 bases. This CDR3 is 15 amino acids long. Germline V gene lookup returns CDR1 MNHNS and CDR2 SASEGT. The junction had 8 bases not matched to a gene; V was cut back by 3 bases and J by 3 bases. CDR3 coding DNA: TGTGCCAGCAGTGAGTTTGTCGACAGGGACTACGAGCAGTACGTC. It is translated as CASSEFVDRDYEQYV.

In its sample, this clone was seen a few times. Written as DNA, the CDR3 is TGTGCCAGCAGTTTAGTGCGTCGATTTCCCTACGAGCAGTACTTC. Its translation: CASSLVRRFPYEQYF. This chain connects TRBV28 to TRBJ2-7; no clear D. Trimming cost V 2 bases and J 2 bases, with 13 bases left between them. This CDR3 has 15 residues. Looked up from germline, CDR1 is MDHEN and CDR2 is SYDVKM.

The sample holds a few counts of this clone. The rearrangement joins TRBV5-8 to TRBJ2-7; D might be TRBD1 (5 bases). CDR3 length equals 11 residues. The V gene's germline CDR1 is SGHTS and CDR2 YDEGEE. The CDR3 DNA sequence: TGTGCCAGCAGCTTGGGACAGTGGGGAAACGTC. Translated: CASSLGQWGNV.

V gene TRBV5-1 combines with J gene TRBJ2-5; perhaps TRBD1 as D (6 bases). V was shortened by 3 bases and J by 0 bases, with 9 bases between the two germline ends. CDR3 length: 14 residues. CDR1 SGHRS and CDR2 YFSETQ come from the germline V gene. For the CDR3, the DNA is TGCGCCAGCAGCTACCAGGGGTACCAAGAGACCCAGTACTTC. This codes for CASSYQGYQETQYF.

The chain joins TRBV10-3 to TRBJ1-1; D remains unclear. Germline CDR1 is ENHRY and CDR2 is SYGVKD. Trimming removed 2 bases at V and 6 bases at J, with 7 bases between. The length of the CDR3 is 12 residues. Written as DNA, the CDR3 is TGTGCCATCAGTGAGACGGAAGCTGAAGCTTTCTTT. It specifies CAISETEAEAFF.

J is TRBJ1-3 and V is TRBV2, with a possible D match to TRBD1 (5 bases). The CDR3 covers 14 residues. V lost 2 bases to trimming and J lost 3 bases, with 8 bases between them. The germline V gene encodes CDR1 SNHLY and CDR2 FYNNEI. This chain's CDR3 is CASSESTVGNTIYF. CDR3 sequence (DNA): TGTGCCAGCAGTGAATCGACAGTTGGAAACACCATATATTTT.

The rearrangement links TRBV6-5 to TRBJ1-5, with no clear D. The CDR3 is 15 residues long. CDR1 is MNHEY and CDR2 is SVGAGI in the germline V gene. V was trimmed by 6 bases and J by 0 bases, leaving 12 bases between them. CDR3 region: CASSPGSFSNQPQHF. In DNA, the CDR3 is TGTGCCAGCAGCCCCGGCAGCTTTAGCAATCAGCCCCAGCATTTT.

This clone showed up just a few times. The rearrangement links TRBV2 to TRBJ1-5, with no clear D. In germline, CDR1 is SNHLY, CDR2 FYNNEI. The CDR3 covers 13 residues. Trimming stripped 7 bases from V and 1 base from J, with 8 bases between. As DNA, the CDR3 is TGTGCCAGCAAGGGTCAGAGCAATCAGCCCCAGCATTTT. Its translation: CASKGQSNQPQHF.

The rearrangement uses TRBV6-5 and TRBJ1-2; 7 bases map to TRBD1. V was clipped by 2 bases and J by 8 bases; unmatched bases: 5. Germline assignment: CDR1 MNHEY and CDR2 SVGAGI. The CDR3 runs 13 residues. In DNA form, the CDR3 reads TGTGCCAGCAGTTACCTTACAGGGGACGGCTACACCTTC. As protein: CASSYLTGDGYTF.

The chain uses TRBV7-8 and TRBJ1-1, with D possibly TRBD1 on 6 matching bases. Germline CDR1 SGHVS, CDR2 FQNEAQ. Trimming left V 8 bases short and J 4 bases short, with 17 bases between. The CDR3 has 14 residues. In nucleotides, the CDR3 is TGTGCCAGCGCTCTGGGGGGCGAAGTCACTGAAGCTTTCTTT. Translation: CASALGGEVTEAFF.

This chain joins TRBV30 and TRBJ1-1; the D is unclear. Germline-derived CDR1 and CDR2 are GTSNPN and SVGIG (reference sequence). V lost 5 bases and J 4 bases, leaving 23 bases between the germline ends. The CDR3 sequence is 16 residues long. DNA of the CDR3: TGTGCCTGGGAAAACCCCTACGCGAGGAGAGTCACTGAAGCTTTCTTT. Protein: CAWENPYARRVTEAFF.

The gene calls are TRBV7-8 and TRBJ2-7; D might be TRBD2 (6 bases). V was clipped by 5 bases and J by 0 bases, with 14 bases between them. Per germline, CDR1 SGHVS and CDR2 FQNEAQ. This CDR3 spans 15 amino acids. The CDR3 loop reads CASSPRDASSYEQYF. DNA of the CDR3: TGTGCCAGCAGCCCGCGGGACGCAAGCTCCTACGAGCAGTACTTC. The full variable domain, in which reference TRBV7-8 and TRBJ2-7 provide the parts outside the CDR3, is GAGVSQSPRYKVAKRGQDVALRCDPISGHVSLFWYQQALGQGPEFLTYFQNEAQLDKSGLPSDRFFAERPEGSVSTLKIQRTQQEDSAVYLCASSPRDASSYEQYFGPGTRLTVT.

CDR3: CASSEALNMNTEAFF. The CDR3, as DNA: TGTGCCAGCAGTGAAGCCTTGAATATGAACACTGAAGCTTTCTTT. The chain is built from TRBV6-1 and TRBJ1-1; D is undetermined. V gave up 0 bases and J gave up 0 bases, with 8 bases separating them. The CDR3 runs 15 residues. CDR1 and CDR2 from the germline V gene are MNHNS and SASEGT.

The V call is TRBV5-3, the J call TRBJ2-7; D possibly uses TRBD1 or TRBD2 (5 bases each). TRBV5-3 qualifies as an ORF whose function is uncertain. The CDR3 is 15 residues long. V lost 3 bases, J lost 6 bases, and 19 bases lay in between. The DNA for the CDR3 is TGTGCCAGAAGCTCCCCCGGGACCCAACGTGGCGAGCAGTACTTC. Encoded protein: CARSSPGTQRGEQYF.

The rearrangement links TRBV2 to TRBJ1-3, with D unresolved. The V and J ends lost 1 base and 0 bases respectively, with 7 bases between them. This CDR3 has 15 residues. Germline loops: CDR1 SNHLY, CDR2 FYNNEI. CDR3 loop: CASSEGMHSGNTIYF. DNA of the CDR3: TGTGCCAGCAGTGAAGGCATGCACTCTGGAAACACCATATATTTT.

This clone was detected a few times. The chain employs TRBV13 and TRBJ1-5; 8 bases line up with TRBD1. CDR1 is PRHDT and CDR2 is FYEKMQ in the germline V gene (reference sequence). J gave up 3 bases and V 4 bases, and 2 bases lay outside the gene matches. The CDR3 consists of 14 residues. In nucleotides, the CDR3 is TGTGCCAGCAGCTACAGGGGGGCCAATCAGCCCCAGCATTTT. It is translated as CASSYRGANQPQHF.

V usage is TRBV6-5 and J usage is TRBJ1-6, with D possibly being TRBD1 (6 bases). V lost 0 bases and J 3 bases, leaving 6 bases between the germline ends. The germline V gene has CDR1 MNHEY and CDR2 SVGAGI. The CDR3 spans 15 residues. CDR3 region: CASSYSTGYNSPLHF. The CDR3 DNA sequence: TGTGCCAGCAGTTACTCGACAGGCTATAATTCACCCCTCCACTTT.

CDR3 bases: TGCGCCAGCAGCCTCTCGACAGGGGGGCCAGATACGCAGTATTTT. Its protein product is CASSLSTGGPDTQYF. The rearrangement links TRBV5-1 to TRBJ2-3, with 9 bases aligning to TRBD1. Germline V gives CDR1 SGHRS, CDR2 YFSETQ. With 4 bases clipped from V and 4 bases from J, the junction kept 7 bases outside the gene matches. This CDR3 is 15 amino acids long.